This TCR beta chain is from a study of shared clonotypes between healthy human individuals. Broader study findings: Among non-shared clonotypes, generation probabilities were lower than among those shared by all four donors. Read depth was anticipated to influence clonotype sharing among donors. Only blood samples were collected, and tissue repertoires likely differ. Compared with memory subsets, naive subsets generally had larger estimated richness.

The repertoire was sequenced with immunoSEQ multiplex PCR; TCRdb's copy has only in-frame clones and lacks some. The repertoire holds around 690,000 clones, with around 90% as singletons. CDR1 and CDR2 from the germline V gene are SEHNR and FQNEAQ (reference sequence). The V gene end was trimmed by 5 bases and the J gene end by 6 bases; junction bases not matched to a gene: 7. The CDR3 length is 14 residues. In the case of this clone: Antigen unknown.

The source is a young man in good health. Some clones in this sample may be carry-over from other donors' samples. The rearrangement joins TRBV7-9 to TRBJ1-2; 9 bases align to TRBD1. The material sequenced was memory CD8+ T cells from PBMCs. Documented subset: CD45RO+ cells pooled with CCR7-negative TemRA cells. CDR3 amino acids: CASSVQGAWDGYTF. DNA of the CDR3: TGTGCCAGCAGCGTACAGGGGGCTTGGGATGGCTACACCTTC.